The clone carrying this T cell receptor beta chain showed up just a few times. The data are from a study of early T cells in non-severe SARS-CoV-2 infection. Looked up from germline, CDR1 is MRHNA and CDR2 is SNTAGT. Trimming stripped 2 bases from V and 7 bases from J, with 15 bases between. This CDR3 contains 15 residues. TCRdb reprocessed the 5' RACE reads with MiXCR, giving one entry per CDR3 protein. The sample contains under 70,000 distinct CDR3 sequences, roughly 12% of which appear only once. The sample consisted of whole blood. V and J are TRBV6-4 and TRBJ2-1, with a tentative D call TRBD2 (6 bases). The sequence was obtained from an adult who was a healthcare worker with PCR-confirmed SARS-CoV-2 infection or an uninfected control (not recorded which). This chain's CDR3 is CASSDPGWRGNEQFF. The CDR3 DNA reads as TGTGCCAGCAGTGACCCTGGATGGCGGGGTAATGAGCAGTTCTTC.